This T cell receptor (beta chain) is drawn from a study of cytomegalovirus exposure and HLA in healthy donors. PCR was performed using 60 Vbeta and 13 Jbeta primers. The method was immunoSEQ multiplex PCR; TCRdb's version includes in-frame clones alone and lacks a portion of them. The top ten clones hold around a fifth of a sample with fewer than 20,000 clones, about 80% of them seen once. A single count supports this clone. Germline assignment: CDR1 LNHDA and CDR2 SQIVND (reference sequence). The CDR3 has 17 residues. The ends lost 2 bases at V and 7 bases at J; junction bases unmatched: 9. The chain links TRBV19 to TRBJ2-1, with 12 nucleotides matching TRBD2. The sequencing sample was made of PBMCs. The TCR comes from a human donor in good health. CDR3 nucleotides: TGTGCCAGTAGTATATCCCATCTAGCGGGGGGGCGAAATGAGCAGTTCTTC. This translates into CASSISHLAGGRNEQFF.